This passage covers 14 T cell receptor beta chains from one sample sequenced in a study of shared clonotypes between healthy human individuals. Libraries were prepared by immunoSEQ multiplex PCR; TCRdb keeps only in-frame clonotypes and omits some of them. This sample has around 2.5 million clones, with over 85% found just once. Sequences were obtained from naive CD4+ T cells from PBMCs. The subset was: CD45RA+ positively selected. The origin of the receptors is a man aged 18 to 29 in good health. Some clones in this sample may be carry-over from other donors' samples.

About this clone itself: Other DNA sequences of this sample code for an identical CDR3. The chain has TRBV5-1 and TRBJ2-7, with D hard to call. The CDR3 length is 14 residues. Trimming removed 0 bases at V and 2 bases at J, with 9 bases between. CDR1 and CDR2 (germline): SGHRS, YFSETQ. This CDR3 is CASSLGGTTYEQYF. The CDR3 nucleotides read TGCGCCAGCAGCTTGGGAGGAACAACCTACGAGCAGTACTTC. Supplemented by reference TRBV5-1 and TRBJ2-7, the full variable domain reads KAGVTQTPRYLIKTRGQQVTLSCSPISGHRSVSWYQQTPGQGLQFLFEYFSETQRNKGNFPGRFSGRQFSNSRSEMNVSTLELGDSALYLCASSLGGTTYEQYFGPGTRLTVT.

The CDR3 reads CASGRGQETQYF. The CDR3 DNA follows: TGTGCCAGCGGCAGGGGGCAAGAGACCCAGTACTTC. J is TRBJ2-5 and V is TRBV25-1; 7 bases line up with TRBD1. V lost 8 bases and J lost 2; bases outside the gene matches: 2. Per germline, CDR1 MGHDK and CDR2 SYGVNS. The CDR3 totals 12 residues. Complete variable domain (other parts from reference TRBV25-1 and TRBJ2-5): EADIYQTPRYLVIGTGKKITLECSQTMGHDKMYWYQQDPGMELHLIHYSYGVNSTEKGDLSSESTVSRIRTEHFPLTLESARPSHTSQYLCASGRGQETQYFGPGTRLLVL.

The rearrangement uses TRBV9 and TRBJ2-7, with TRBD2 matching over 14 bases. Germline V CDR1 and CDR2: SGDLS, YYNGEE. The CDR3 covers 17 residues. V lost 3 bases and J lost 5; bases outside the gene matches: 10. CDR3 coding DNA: TGTGCCAGCAGCGCATCCGGGACTAGCGGGAGTAGGAACGAGCAGTACTTC. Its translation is CASSASGTSGSRNEQYF.

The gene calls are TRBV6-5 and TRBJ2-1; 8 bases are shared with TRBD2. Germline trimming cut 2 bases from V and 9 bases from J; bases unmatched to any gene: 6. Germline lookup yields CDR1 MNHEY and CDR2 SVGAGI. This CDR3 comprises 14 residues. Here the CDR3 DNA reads TGTGCCAGCAGTTACAGCGGGGGATGGGGTGAGCAGTTCTTC. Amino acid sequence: CASSYSGGWGEQFF.

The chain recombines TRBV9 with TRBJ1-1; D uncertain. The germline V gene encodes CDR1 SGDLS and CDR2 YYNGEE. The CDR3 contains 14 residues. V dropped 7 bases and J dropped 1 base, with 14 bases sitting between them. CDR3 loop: CASRRLGGNTEAFF. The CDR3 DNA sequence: TGTGCCAGCCGCAGATTGGGAGGGAACACTGAAGCTTTCTTT.

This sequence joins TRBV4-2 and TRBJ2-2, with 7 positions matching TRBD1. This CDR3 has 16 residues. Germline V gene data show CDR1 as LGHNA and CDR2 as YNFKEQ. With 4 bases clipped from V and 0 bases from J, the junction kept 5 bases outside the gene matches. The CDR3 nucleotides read TGTGCCAGCAGCCCTCGGACAGGCGCGAACACCGGGGAGCTGTTTTTT. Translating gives CASSPRTGANTGELFF.

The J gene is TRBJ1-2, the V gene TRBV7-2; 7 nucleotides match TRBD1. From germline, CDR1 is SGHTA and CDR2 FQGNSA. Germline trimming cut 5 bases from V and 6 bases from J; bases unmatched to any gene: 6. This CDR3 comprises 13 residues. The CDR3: CASSPDRANGYTF. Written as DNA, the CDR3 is TGTGCCAGCAGCCCCGACAGGGCCAATGGCTACACCTTC.

CDR3 DNA sequence: TGTGCCAGCAGTACCCCTCGTGGGGCGAGCTATGGCTACACCTTC. Its translation is CASSTPRGASYGYTF. This chain connects TRBV28 to TRBJ1-2; weak D call: TRBD1 (5 bases). Germline CDR1 is MDHEN and CDR2 is SYDVKM. The CDR3 totals 15 residues. V was shortened by 5 bases and J by 4 bases, with 17 bases between the two germline ends.

CDR3 amino acids: CASSALAGGNEQFF. The CDR3 coding sequence is TGTGCCAGCAGTGCTCTAGCGGGAGGTAATGAGCAGTTCTTC. The rearrangement joins TRBV28 to TRBJ2-1; 11 bases map to TRBD2. The V and J ends lost 5 bases and 7 bases, in that order; junction bases with no gene match: 4. Germline CDR1 is MDHEN and CDR2 is SYDVKM. The CDR3 extends over 14 amino acids. The full variable domain, in which reference TRBV28 and TRBJ2-1 provide the parts outside the CDR3, is DVKVTQSSRYLVKRTGEKVFLECVQDMDHENMFWYRQDPGLGLRLIYFSYDVKMKEKGDIPEGYSVSREKKERFSLILESASTNQTSMYLCASSALAGGNEQFFGPGTRLTVL.

The CDR3 loop reads CASSWGRNTGELFF. CDR3 DNA sequence: TGCGCCAGTTCGTGGGGGAGAAACACCGGGGAGCTGTTTTTT. This chain uses TRBV5-1 with TRBJ2-2, with D perhaps matching TRBD1 or TRBD2 (5 bases each). V lost 8 bases and J 2 bases, leaving 13 bases between the germline ends. Per germline, CDR1 SGHRS and CDR2 YFSETQ. The CDR3 extends over 14 amino acids.

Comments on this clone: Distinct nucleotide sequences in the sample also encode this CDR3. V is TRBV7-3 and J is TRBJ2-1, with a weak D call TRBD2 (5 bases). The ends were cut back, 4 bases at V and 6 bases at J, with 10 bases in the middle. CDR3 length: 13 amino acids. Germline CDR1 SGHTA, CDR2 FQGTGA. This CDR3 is CASSSTGLNEQFF. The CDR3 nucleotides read TGTGCCAGCAGCTCGACCGGACTCAATGAGCAGTTCTTC.

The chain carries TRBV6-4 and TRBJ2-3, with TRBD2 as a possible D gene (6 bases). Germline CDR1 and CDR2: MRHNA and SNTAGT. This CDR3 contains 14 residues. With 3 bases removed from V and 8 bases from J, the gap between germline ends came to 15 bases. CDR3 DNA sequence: TGTGCCAGCAGTGAAACCGGAGGGGTCGGTACGCAGTATTTT. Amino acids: CASSETGGVGTQYF.

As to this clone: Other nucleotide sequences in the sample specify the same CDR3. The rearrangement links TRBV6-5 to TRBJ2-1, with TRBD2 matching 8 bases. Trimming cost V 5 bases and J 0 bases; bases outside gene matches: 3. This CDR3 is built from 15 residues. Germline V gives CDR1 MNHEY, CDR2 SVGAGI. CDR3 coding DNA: TGTGCCAGCAGTGTAAGCGGGAGCTCCTACAATGAGCAGTTCTTC. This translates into CASSVSGSSYNEQFF.

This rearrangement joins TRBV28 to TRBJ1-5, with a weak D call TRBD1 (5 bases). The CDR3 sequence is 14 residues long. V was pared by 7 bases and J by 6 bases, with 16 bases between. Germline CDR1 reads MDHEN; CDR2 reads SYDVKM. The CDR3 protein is CASIRTGGGQPQHF. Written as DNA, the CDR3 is TGTGCCAGCATCCGAACCGGGGGGGGTCAGCCCCAGCATTTT.